The 10 T cell receptor beta chains below all came from one sample that was sequenced in a study of regulatory T cells in long-lasting Graves disease. Noted time point: newly diagnosed GD, antithyroid drugs for less than 3 months. There was RNA extracted from PBMCs, and the TCR library was made from it. iRepertoire HTBI primers and Arm-PCR of CDR3 regions built TCR beta libraries. Each CDR3 protein is one row after TCRdb ran MiXCR on the multiplex PCR reads. The table lists about 620,000 distinct CDR3 sequences, around 17% of them singletons, with 15% to 20% in the top ten. In addition, the sample was reused for a study of T cells in Graves' hyperthyroidism and ophthalmopathy.

The source was peripheral blood mononuclear cells (PBMCs), collected at new diagnosis, from a patient treated with antithyroid drugs. These receptors were taken from a woman aged 25-40 years with Graves disease.

The chain carries TRBV28 and TRBJ2-4; TRBD1 might be the D (6 bases). Trimming removed 10 bases from V and 4 bases from J, with 14 bases in between. Germline V gene lookup returns CDR1 MDHEN and CDR2 SYDVKM. The CDR3 has 13 residues. This chain's CDR3 is CATRGQHKNIQYF. The DNA for the CDR3 is TGTGCCACCCGAGGACAGCATAAAAACATTCAGTACTTC.

This clonotype was seen more than once but under ten times. This chain connects TRBV18 to TRBJ1-1; 7 bases are a match to TRBD1. Germline trimming cut 2 bases from V and 8 bases from J; bases unmatched to any gene: 2. The CDR3 is 12 amino acids. Germline V gene sequence: CDR1 KGHSH, CDR2 LQKENI. This chain's CDR3 is CASSPGTVEAFF. For the CDR3, the DNA is TGTGCCAGCTCACCAGGGACAGTAGAAGCTTTCTTT. The full variable domain, rest sourced from reference TRBV18 and TRBJ1-1, is NAGVMQNPRHLVRRRGQEARLRCSPMKGHSHVYWYRQLPEEGLKFMVYLQKENIIDESGMPKERFSAEFPKEGPSILRIQQVVRGDSAAYFCASSPGTVEAFFGQGTRLTVV.

In regard to this clonotype: A read error may explain this, as a much larger clone is one base away. V gene TRBV6-1 combines with J gene TRBJ2-2; D gene ambiguous. In germline, CDR1 is MNHNS, CDR2 SASEGT. This CDR3 is 13 amino acids long. This CDR3 reads CAGRPSAIGELFF. Here the CDR3 DNA reads TGTGCCGGCAGGCCCTCGGCTATCGGGGAGCTGTTTTTT.

There are many counts of this clonotype. This chain connects TRBV6-1 to TRBJ1-3; D is perhaps TRBD1 (5 bases). This CDR3 contains 15 residues. The germline V and J ends were trimmed by 5 bases and 0 bases, with 11 bases remaining between them. Per the germline V gene, CDR1 is MNHNS and CDR2 is SASEGT. The CDR3 is CASSPWGYSGNTIYF. CDR3 nucleotide sequence: TGTGCCAGCAGTCCCTGGGGGTACTCTGGAAACACCATATATTTT.

The chain links TRBV20-1 to TRBJ1-3, with unresolved D. The V gene lost 3 bases and the J gene lost 0 bases, with 12 bases spanning the gap. This CDR3 contains 15 residues. The germline gives CDR1 DFQATT, CDR2 SNEGSKA (reference sequence). In DNA, the CDR3 is TGCAGTGCTAGCGAGAACATCAACTCTGGAAACACCATATATTTT. As protein: CSASENINSGNTIYF.

Regarding this clonotype: Sequence at one end of the junction differs from germline and may be a read error. The V call is TRBV6-2 or TRBV6-3, the J call TRBJ2-1; TRBD1 matches 7 bases. The DNA end is more similar to TRBJ2-5, so the J call may be wrong. The germline gives CDR1 MNHEY, CDR2 SVGEGT. The CDR3 extends over 16 amino acids. CDR3 DNA sequence: TGTGCCAGCAGTTACGTGGGAACAGGGGATCAAGAGGCCCAGTACTTC. Translated, it gives CASSYVGTGDQEAQYF.

The V gene is TRBV12-3 or TRBV12-4, the J gene TRBJ1-5; perhaps TRBD1 as D (5 bases). This CDR3 region has 14 residues. V shed 5 bases and J shed 0 bases, with 8 bases lying between them. The CDR3 nucleotides read TGTGCCAGCAGTCGGGGGATTAGCAATCAGCCCCAGCATTTT. Its protein is CASSRGISNQPQHF.

This clonotype was observed a handful of times. The chain joins TRBV20-1 to TRBJ2-1, with D perhaps TRBD2 (6 bases). CDR1 is DFQATT, CDR2 SNEGSKA, per germline (reference sequence). V lost 6 bases to trimming and J lost 10 bases, with 13 bases between them. The CDR3 sequence is 11 residues long. CDR3 DNA: TGCAGTGCCCGAATCCTAGCGGAGCAGTTCTTC. Encoded protein: CSARILAEQFF.

This clonotype has ten or more counts. The chain is built from TRBV7-9 and TRBJ1-1; D might be TRBD1 (5 bases). The CDR3 is 14 residues long. Trimming removed 5 bases from V and 6 bases from J, with 16 bases in between. Germline CDR1 reads SEHNR; CDR2 reads FQNEAQ (reference sequence). The CDR3 sequence is CASSQPRDGAEAFF. CDR3 in DNA: TGTGCCAGCAGCCAGCCACGGGACGGTGCTGAAGCTTTCTTT.

This clonotype was detected a few times. The chain uses TRBV28 and TRBJ1-2; 8 bases fit TRBD1. Germline assignment: CDR1 MDHEN and CDR2 SYDVKM. The CDR3 length is 15 residues. Germline trimming cut 6 bases from V and 4 bases from J; bases unmatched to any gene: 10. The CDR3 region is CASRRLRQGIYGYTF. CDR3 nucleotides: TGTGCCAGCAGACGACTTAGACAGGGGATCTATGGCTACACCTTC.